This section outlines one T cell receptor beta chain sequence together with its context. The table came from immunoSEQ multiplex PCR; TCRdb's copy has only in-frame clones and leaves some out. The repertoire holds approximately 40,000 clones, approximately 70% seen once, with roughly a tenth in the top ten. This sample is part of a study of cytotoxic CD8 clonotypes in ibrutinib-treated CLL. V lost 7 bases, J lost 6 bases, and 21 bases lay in between. The germline V gene has CDR1 MGHDK and CDR2 SYGVNS. This CDR3 has 16 residues. The sequence was collected from a human donor with chronic lymphocytic leukemia. The V and J genes are TRBV25-1 and TRBJ2-2, with D perhaps matching TRBD1 or TRBD2 (6 bases each). The specimen comprised PBMCs, sampled at disease progression, from a patient treated with ibrutinib. The DNA of the CDR3 is TGTGCCAGCACTCATTCGCAAACGGGGGCGGCCGGGGAGCTGTTTTTT. Amino acid sequence: CASTHSQTGAAGELFF.